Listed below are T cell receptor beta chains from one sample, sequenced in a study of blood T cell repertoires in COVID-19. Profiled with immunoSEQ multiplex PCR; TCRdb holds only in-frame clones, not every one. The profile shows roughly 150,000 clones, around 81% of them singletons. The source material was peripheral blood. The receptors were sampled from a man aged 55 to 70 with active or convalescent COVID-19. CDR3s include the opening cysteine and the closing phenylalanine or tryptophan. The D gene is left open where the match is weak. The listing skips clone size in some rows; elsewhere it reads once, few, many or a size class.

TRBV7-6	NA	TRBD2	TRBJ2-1	CASSLDSPGLAGNEQFF	TGTGCCAGCAGCTTAGACTCTCCGGGACTAGCGGGCAATGAGCAGTTCTTC
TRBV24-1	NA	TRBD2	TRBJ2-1	CATSDQTSGGYNEQFF	TGTGCCACCAGTGACCAAACTAGCGGGGGTTACAATGAGCAGTTCTTC
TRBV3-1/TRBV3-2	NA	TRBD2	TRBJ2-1	CASSQDWDYRNSNEQFF	TGTGCCAGCAGCCAAGATTGGGACTACCGGAACAGCAATGAGCAGTTCTTC
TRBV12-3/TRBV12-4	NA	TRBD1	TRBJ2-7	CASSPTGTYEQYF	TGTGCCAGCAGTCCGACAGGGACCTACGAGCAGTACTTC
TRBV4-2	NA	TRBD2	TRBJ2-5	CASSQDPGLVGETQYF	TGTGCCAGCAGCCAGGACCCGGGACTAGTGGGAGAGACCCAGTACTTC
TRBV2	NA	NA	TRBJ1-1	CASRVGGGAMNTEAFF	TGTGCCAGCAGGGTAGGAGGGGGGGCTATGAACACTGAAGCTTTCTTT
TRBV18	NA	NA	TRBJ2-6	CASSAATGPGANVLTF	TGTGCCAGCTCAGCGGCAACAGGGCCTGGGGCCAACGTCCTGACTTTC
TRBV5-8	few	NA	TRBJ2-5	CASSLEGGVGETQYF	TGTGCCAGCAGCTTGGAGGGGGGGGTCGGTGAGACCCAGTACTTC
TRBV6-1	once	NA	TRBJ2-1	CASNETSGIYPWTCSYNEQFF	TGTGCCAGCAATGAAACCTCCGGGATCTACCCCTGGACCTGCTCCTACAATGAGCAGTTCTTC
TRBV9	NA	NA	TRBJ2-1	CASSSYVVNEQFF	TGTGCCAGCAGCTCCTATGTGGTCAATGAGCAGTTCTTC
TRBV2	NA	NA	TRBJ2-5	CASSSQGLETQYF	TGTGCCAGCAGTAGCCAGGGATTGGAGACCCAGTACTTC
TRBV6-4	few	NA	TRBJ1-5	CASSGLVDQPQHF	TGTGCCAGCTCAGGGTTGGTCGATCAGCCCCAGCATTTT
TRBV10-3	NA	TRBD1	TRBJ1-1	CATTGSLNTEAFF	TGTGCCACGACAGGGTCCCTGAACACTGAAGCTTTCTTT
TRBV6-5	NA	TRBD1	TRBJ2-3	CASSPGTGGKNTQYF	TGTGCCAGCAGCCCCGGGACAGGGGGCAAGAATACGCAGTATTTT
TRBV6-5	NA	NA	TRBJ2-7	CATYGSYEQYF	TGTGCCACCTACGGGAGCTACGAGCAGTACTTC
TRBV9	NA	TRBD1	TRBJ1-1	CASSPRPGQGFMNTEAFF	TGTGCCAGCAGCCCTCGCCCGGGACAGGGATTTATGAACACTGAAGCTTTCTTT
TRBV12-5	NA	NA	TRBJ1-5	CASGLPEFEVSNQPQHF	TGTGCTAGTGGTTTGCCTGAGTTCGAGGTTAGCAATCAGCCCCAGCATTTT
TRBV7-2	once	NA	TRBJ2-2	CASSLRPGHTGELFF	TGTGCCAGCAGCCTACGGCCAGGGCACACCGGGGAGCTGTTTTTT
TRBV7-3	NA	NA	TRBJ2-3	CASSLQVGSTDTQYF	TGTGCCAGCAGCTTACAGGTTGGATCCACAGATACGCAGTATTTT
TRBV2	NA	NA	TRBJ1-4	CASSLQGFGNEKLFF	TGTGCCAGCAGCCTACAGGGATTCGGGAATGAAAAACTGTTTTTT
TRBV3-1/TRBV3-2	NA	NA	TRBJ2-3	CASSQPSADTQYF	TGTGCCAGCAGCCAACCTAGCGCAGATACGCAGTATTTT
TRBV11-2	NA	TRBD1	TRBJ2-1	CASSLGQRIYNEQFF	TGTGCCAGCAGCTTGGGACAGAGGATCTACAATGAGCAGTTCTTC
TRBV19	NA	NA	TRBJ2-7	CASSIQGPTYEQYF	TGTGCCAGTAGTATACAGGGGCCGACCTACGAGCAGTACTTC
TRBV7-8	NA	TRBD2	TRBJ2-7	CASSLGASGGYEQYF	TGTGCCAGCAGCTTAGGTGCTAGCGGGGGTTACGAGCAGTACTTC
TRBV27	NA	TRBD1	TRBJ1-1	CASHTTGADATEAFF	TGTGCCAGCCACACAACAGGGGCAGATGCCACTGAAGCTTTCTTT
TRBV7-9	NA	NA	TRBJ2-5	CASSPSGARPLRETQYF	TGTGCCAGCAGCCCTAGTGGGGCGCGGCCATTGAGGGAGACCCAGTACTTC
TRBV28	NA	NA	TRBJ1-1	CASSSGQITEAFF	TGTGCCAGCAGTTCAGGACAGATCACTGAAGCTTTCTTT
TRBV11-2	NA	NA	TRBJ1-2	CASVEAGRLYGYTF	TGTGCCAGCGTCGAGGCGGGCAGGCTCTATGGCTACACCTTC
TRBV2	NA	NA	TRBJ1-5	CASSEGSNSNQPQHF	TGTGCCAGCAGTGAGGGCAGCAATAGCAATCAGCCCCAGCATTTT
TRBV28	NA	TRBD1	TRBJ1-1	CASSFTGGRTEAFF	TGTGCCAGCAGTTTTACAGGGGGACGGACTGAAGCTTTCTTT
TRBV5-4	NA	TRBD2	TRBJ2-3	CASSTGLAGDADTQYF	TGTGCCAGCAGCACGGGACTAGCGGGAGACGCAGATACGCAGTATTTT
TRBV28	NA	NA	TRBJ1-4	CASRGAGAGPNEKLFF	TGTGCCAGCAGGGGGGCGGGGGCAGGACCAAATGAAAAACTGTTTTTT
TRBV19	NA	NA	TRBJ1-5	CASSLGQNQPQHF	TGTGCCAGTAGTCTCGGTCAAAATCAGCCCCAGCATTTT
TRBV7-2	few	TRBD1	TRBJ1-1	CASSLTGAKTEAFF	TGTGCCAGCAGCTTAACAGGGGCTAAGACTGAAGCTTTCTTT
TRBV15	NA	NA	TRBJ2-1	CATSRDRGGDEQFF	TGTGCCACCAGCAGAGATAGGGGTGGCGATGAGCAGTTCTTC
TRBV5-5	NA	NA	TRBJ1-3	CASSQQVGGYTIYF	TGTGCCAGCAGCCAACAAGTCGGGGGGTACACCATATATTTT
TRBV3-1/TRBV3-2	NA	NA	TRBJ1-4	CASSQDGGFLTLSEKLFF	TGTGCCAGCAGCCAAGATGGAGGGTTCCTGACCCTTAGTGAAAAACTGTTTTTT
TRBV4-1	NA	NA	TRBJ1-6	CASSQGQGLPPLHF	TGCGCCAGCAGCCAGGGACAAGGGTTGCCACCCCTCCACTTT
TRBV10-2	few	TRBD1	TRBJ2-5	CASSDRGQETQYF	TGCGCCAGCAGTGACAGGGGGCAAGAGACCCAGTACTTC
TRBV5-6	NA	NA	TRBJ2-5	CASSLVPVKGGETQYF	TGTGCCAGCAGCTTGGTTCCGGTTAAAGGAGGAGAGACCCAGTACTTC
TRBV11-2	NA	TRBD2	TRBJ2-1	CATNSGSFYNEQFF	TGTGCCACGAATAGCGGGAGCTTCTACAATGAGCAGTTCTTC
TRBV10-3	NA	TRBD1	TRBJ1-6	CAISESTRGGGQGNSPLHF	TGTGCCATCAGTGAGTCGACTCGTGGAGGGGGACAGGGAAATTCACCCCTCCACTTT
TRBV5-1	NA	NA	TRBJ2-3	CASSSDSSGLYTQYF	TGCGCCAGCAGCTCGGATTCTTCAGGGTTGTATACGCAGTATTTT
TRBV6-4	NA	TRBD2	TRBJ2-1	CASSPVGGGAWEQFF	TGTGCCAGCAGCCCCGTAGGCGGGGGGGCATGGGAGCAGTTCTTC
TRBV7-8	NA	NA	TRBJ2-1	CASSLPGTVNEQFF	TGTGCCAGCAGCTTACCGGGAACAGTTAATGAGCAGTTCTTC
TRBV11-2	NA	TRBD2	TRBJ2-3	CASSSEPSGGRTDTQYF	TGTGCCAGCAGTTCTGAACCTAGCGGGGGGCGCACAGATACGCAGTATTTT
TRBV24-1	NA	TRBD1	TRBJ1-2	CATSDGGQGVEGYTF	TGTGCCACCAGTGATGGGGGACAGGGGGTAGAGGGCTACACCTTC
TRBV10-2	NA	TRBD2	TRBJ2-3	CASTRRSGSGRGTDTQYF	TGCGCCAGCACCCGCCGCTCCGGTAGCGGGAGGGGCACAGATACGCAGTATTTT
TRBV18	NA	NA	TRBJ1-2	CASQTTGGNYGYTF	TGTGCCAGCCAGACGACAGGCGGTAACTATGGCTACACCTTC
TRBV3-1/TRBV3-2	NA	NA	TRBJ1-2	CASSQPGMNYGYTF	TGTGCCAGCAGCCAACCCGGGATGAACTATGGCTACACCTTC
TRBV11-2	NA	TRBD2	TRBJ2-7	CASSLNLAGVVEQYF	TGTGCCAGCAGCTTAAATCTGGCGGGAGTGGTTGAGCAGTACTTC
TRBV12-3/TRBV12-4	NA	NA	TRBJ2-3	CASSLSGTLTQYF	TGTGCCAGCAGTTTGTCCGGGACTTTGACGCAGTATTTT
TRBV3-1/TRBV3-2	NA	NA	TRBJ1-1	CASSPGSREGAFF	TGTGCCAGCAGCCCGGGGAGCAGGGAGGGGGCTTTCTTT
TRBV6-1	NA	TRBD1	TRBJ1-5	CASSEAGTGYQPQHF	TGTGCCAGCAGTGAAGCGGGGACAGGGTATCAGCCCCAGCATTTT